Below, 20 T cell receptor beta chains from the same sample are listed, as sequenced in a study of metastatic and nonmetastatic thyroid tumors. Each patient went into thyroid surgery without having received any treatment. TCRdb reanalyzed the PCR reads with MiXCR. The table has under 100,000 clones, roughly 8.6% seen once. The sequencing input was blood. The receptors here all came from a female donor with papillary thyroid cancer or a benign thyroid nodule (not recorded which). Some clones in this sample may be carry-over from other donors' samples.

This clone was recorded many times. The CDR3 bases are TGTGCCAGCTCACCGGGGGGCGAGCAGTACTTC. Translating gives CASSPGGEQYF. The chain employs TRBV18 and TRBJ2-7; tentative D call: TRBD2 (6 bases). Germline V gene sequence: CDR1 KGHSH, CDR2 LQKENI. The CDR3 contains 11 residues. V was cut by 3 bases and J by 6 bases, with 6 bases left in between.

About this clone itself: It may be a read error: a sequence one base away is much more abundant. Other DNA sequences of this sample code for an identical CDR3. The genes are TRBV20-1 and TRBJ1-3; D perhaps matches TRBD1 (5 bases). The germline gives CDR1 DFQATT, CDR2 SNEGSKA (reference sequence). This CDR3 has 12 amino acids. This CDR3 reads CSIHRPGDTIYF. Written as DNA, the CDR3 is TGCAGCATACACCGTCCGGGGGACACCATATATTTT.

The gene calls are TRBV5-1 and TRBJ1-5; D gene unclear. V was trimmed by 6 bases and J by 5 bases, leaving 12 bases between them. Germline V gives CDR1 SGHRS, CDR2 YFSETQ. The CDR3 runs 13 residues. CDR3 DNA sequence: TGCGCCAGCAAAGCCGCGAGGGATCAGCCCCAGCATTTT. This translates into CASKAARDQPQHF. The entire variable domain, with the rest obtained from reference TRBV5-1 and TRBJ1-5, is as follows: KAGVTQTPRYLIKTRGQQVTLSCSPISGHRSVSWYQQTPGQGLQFLFEYFSETQRNKGNFPGRFSGRQFSNSRSEMNVSTLELGDSALYLCASKAARDQPQHFGDGTRLSIL.

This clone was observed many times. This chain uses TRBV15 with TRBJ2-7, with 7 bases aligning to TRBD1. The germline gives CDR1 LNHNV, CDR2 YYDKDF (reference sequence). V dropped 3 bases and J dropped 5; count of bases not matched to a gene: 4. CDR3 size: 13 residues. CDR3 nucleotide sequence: TGTGCCACCAGCAGGGACAGGTGGGACGAGCAGTACTTC. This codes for CATSRDRWDEQYF.

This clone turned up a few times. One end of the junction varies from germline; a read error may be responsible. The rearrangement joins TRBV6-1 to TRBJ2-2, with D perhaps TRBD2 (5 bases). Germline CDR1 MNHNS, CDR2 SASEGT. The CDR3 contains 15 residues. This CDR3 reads CASSPKVADNGELVF. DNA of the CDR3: TGTGCCAGCAGCCCAAAGGTTGCGGATAACGGGGAGCTGGTTTTT.

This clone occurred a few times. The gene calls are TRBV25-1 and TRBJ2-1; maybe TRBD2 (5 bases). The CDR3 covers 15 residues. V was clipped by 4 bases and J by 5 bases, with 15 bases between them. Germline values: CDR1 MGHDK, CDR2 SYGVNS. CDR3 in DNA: TGTGCCAGCAGTGTTCGGGGTCCCCTTAACAATGAGCAGTTCTTC. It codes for CASSVRGPLNNEQFF.

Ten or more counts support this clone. CDR3 DNA: TGTGCCAGCTCACCCACCTCAGGTTGGAAGCCCCAGCATTTT. It translates to CASSPTSGWKPQHF. V usage is TRBV18 and J usage is TRBJ1-5; D is ambiguous. The CDR3 consists of 14 residues. The germline V gene has CDR1 KGHSH and CDR2 LQKENI. V was pared by 3 bases and J by 8 bases, with 14 bases between.

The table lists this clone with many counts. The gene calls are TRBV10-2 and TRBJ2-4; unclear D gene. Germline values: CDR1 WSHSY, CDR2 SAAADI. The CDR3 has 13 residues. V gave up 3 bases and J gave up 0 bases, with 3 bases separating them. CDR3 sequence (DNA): TGCGCCAGCAGTGACGTAGCCAAAAACATTCAGTACTTC. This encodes CASSDVAKNIQYF.

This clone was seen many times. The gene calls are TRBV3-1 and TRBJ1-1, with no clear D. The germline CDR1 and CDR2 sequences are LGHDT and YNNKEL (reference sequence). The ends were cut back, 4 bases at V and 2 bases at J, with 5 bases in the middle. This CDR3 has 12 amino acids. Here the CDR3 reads CASSLGNTEAFF. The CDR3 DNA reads TGTGCCAGCAGCCTAGGAAACACTGAAGCTTTCTTT.

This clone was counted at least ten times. The CDR3 DNA reads TGCGCCAGCGCAGGTCAGGGCTCTGAAGCTTTCTTT. As protein: CASAGQGSEAFF. The V call is TRBV5-1, the J call TRBJ1-1, with D perhaps TRBD1 (5 bases). Trimming left V 7 bases short and J 6 bases short, with 13 bases between. This CDR3 is built from 12 residues. Germline loops: CDR1 SGHRS, CDR2 YFSETQ.

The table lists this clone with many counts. CDR3 protein: CASSPHREGSGDTQYF. CDR3 in DNA: TGTGCCAGCAGTCCCCATCGGGAGGGCTCGGGAGATACGCAGTATTTT. The chain employs TRBV6-1 and TRBJ2-3; TRBD2 agrees at 8 bases. The CDR3 is 16 amino acids. Germline V gene data show CDR1 as MNHNS and CDR2 as SASEGT. With V trimmed by 5 bases and J by 5 bases, 12 bases remained unmatched.

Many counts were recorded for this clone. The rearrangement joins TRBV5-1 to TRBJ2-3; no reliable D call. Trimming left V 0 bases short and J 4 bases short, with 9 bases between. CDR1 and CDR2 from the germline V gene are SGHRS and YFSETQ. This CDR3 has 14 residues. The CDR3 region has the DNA TGCGCCAGCAGCTTGGGGGTGGTTTCAGATACGCAGTATTTT. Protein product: CASSLGVVSDTQYF.

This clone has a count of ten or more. CDR3 region: CASSEGRGGDTQYF. CDR3 sequence (DNA): TGTGCCAGCAGTGAGGGCAGGGGAGGAGATACGCAGTATTTT. The V call is TRBV2, the J call TRBJ2-3; the D call may be TRBD1 or TRBD2 (6 bases each). CDR1 is SNHLY and CDR2 is FYNNEI in the germline V gene. CDR3 length: 14 residues. V lost 3 bases and J lost 5, with 12 bases in between.

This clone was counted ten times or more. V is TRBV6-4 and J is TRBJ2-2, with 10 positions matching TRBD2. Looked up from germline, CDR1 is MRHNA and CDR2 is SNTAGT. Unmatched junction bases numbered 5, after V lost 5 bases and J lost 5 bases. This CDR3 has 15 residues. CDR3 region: CASSPSGGSTGELFF. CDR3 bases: TGTGCCAGCAGTCCTAGCGGGGGCTCTACCGGGGAGCTGTTTTTT.

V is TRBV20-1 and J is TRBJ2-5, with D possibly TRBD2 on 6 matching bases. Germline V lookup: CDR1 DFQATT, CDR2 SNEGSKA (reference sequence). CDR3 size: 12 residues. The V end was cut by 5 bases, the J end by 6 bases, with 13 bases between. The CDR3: CSAGPGVKTQYF. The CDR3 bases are TGCAGTGCTGGACCGGGGGTTAAGACCCAGTACTTC.

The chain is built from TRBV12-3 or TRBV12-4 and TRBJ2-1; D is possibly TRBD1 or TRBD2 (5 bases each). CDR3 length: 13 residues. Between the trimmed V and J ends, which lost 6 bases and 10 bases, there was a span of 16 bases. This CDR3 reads CASSFGTLGEQFF. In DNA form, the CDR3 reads TGTGCCAGCAGCTTCGGGACCCTGGGGGAGCAGTTCTTC.

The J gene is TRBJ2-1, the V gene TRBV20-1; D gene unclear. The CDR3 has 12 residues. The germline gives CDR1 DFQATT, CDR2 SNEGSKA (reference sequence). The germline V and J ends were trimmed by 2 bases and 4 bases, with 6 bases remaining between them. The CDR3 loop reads CSARSRYNEQFF. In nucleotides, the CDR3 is TGCAGTGCTAGAAGCAGATACAATGAGCAGTTCTTC.

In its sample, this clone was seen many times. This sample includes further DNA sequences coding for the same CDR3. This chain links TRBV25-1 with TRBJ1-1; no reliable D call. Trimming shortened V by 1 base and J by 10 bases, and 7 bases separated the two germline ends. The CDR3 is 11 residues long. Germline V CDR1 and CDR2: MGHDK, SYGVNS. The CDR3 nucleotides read TGTGCCAGCAGTGAATGGAAGGGAGCTTTCTTT. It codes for CASSEWKGAFF. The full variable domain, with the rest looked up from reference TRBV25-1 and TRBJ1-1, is EADIYQTPRYLVIGTGKKITLECSQTMGHDKMYWYQQDPGMELHLIHYSYGVNSTEKGDLSSESTVSRIRTEHFPLTLESARPSHTSQYLCASSEWKGAFFGQGTRLTVV.

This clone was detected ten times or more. The CDR3 coding sequence is TGTGCCAGCAGCTTGGCCTTGGAGGAACATAGCAATCAGCCCCAGCATTTT. This translates into CASSLALEEHSNQPQHF. The rearrangement uses TRBV5-6 and TRBJ1-5; D remains unclear. Trimming removed 0 bases at V and 0 bases at J, with 13 bases between. CDR1 and CDR2 from the germline V gene are SGHDT and YYEEEE. The CDR3 has 17 amino acids.

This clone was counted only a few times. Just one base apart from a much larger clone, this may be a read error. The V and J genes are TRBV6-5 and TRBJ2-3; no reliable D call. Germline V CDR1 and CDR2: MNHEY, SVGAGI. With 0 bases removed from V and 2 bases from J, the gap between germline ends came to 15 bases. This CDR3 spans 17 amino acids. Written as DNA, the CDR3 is TGTGCCAGCAGTTACTCGATGAGAGGTTCTATCACAGATACGCAGTATTTT. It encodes CASSYSMRGSITDTQYF.